A selection of T cell receptor beta chains follows, all from one sample in a study of cytomegalovirus exposure and HLA in healthy donors. The repertoire was sequenced with immunoSEQ multiplex PCR; TCRdb's copy has only in-frame clones and lacks some. The table lists about 140,000 clones, under 80% of them singletons. Sequencing input: PBMCs. These receptors were taken from a male donor in good health and CMV-seronegative. Each CDR3 is given without its conserved first and last residue. The D gene is left open where the match is weak.

cdr3_aa,v_call,d_call
ASSYLRTSVDTQY,TRBV6-5,TRBD2
ASSTGGGTDTQY,TRBV7-8,TRBD2
ASSLAKGLAGGETQY,TRBV7-9,TRBD2
ASSEKGGVNTGELF,TRBV10-2,NA
ATRGQGRYEQY,TRBV11-2,TRBD1
ASSKTGAYNEQF,TRBV14,TRBD1
ASSLDAAGNTIY,TRBV5-1,NA
ASSPTGRGLF,TRBV27,NA
ASSLLGGKPEGNYGYT,TRBV5-1,NA
ASSALTKGRDSYGYT,TRBV6-1,TRBD1
ASSYGGGIGSYEQY,TRBV6-6,NA
ASSQELRDRGPGYT,TRBV4-1,TRBD1
ASLLAESTDTQY,TRBV5-1,TRBD2
ASSSSSLQGNYGYT,TRBV27,NA
ASSIPGQIGNTEAF,TRBV19,NA
ASSQGGGSLEQY,TRBV4-1,NA
ASSDMGQGYEQY,TRBV2,TRBD1
SVETLGVSNTEAF,TRBV29-1,NA
ASSARTATEAF,TRBV9,NA
ASSRQGSNTEAF,TRBV2,NA
ASSQDSQGFSYEQY,TRBV4-1,NA
ASSSVSGNTIY,TRBV6-5,NA
ASSLSNWDRDTQY,TRBV5-4,TRBD1
SGKDRHTEAF,TRBV29-1,NA
ASSYTTGTLGEKLF,TRBV6-6,NA
ASSVEPGGNEQY,TRBV9,TRBD2
ASSLVRAETQY,TRBV28,NA
ASSVAQEFTGELF,TRBV9,NA
ASSVAGGATGNTIY,TRBV9,NA
ASGLPLYGYT,TRBV12-5,NA
ASSQESAAEQF,TRBV4-1,NA
ASSPPSAGEKLF,TRBV18,NA
ASSSFSGSRLYEQY,TRBV6-5,NA
ATDSRLEAF,TRBV2,NA
SVAFTGMGGNTIY,TRBV29-1,NA
ASSHGSYEQY,TRBV4-1,NA
ASGSRTDTQY,TRBV9,NA